A single sample gave rise to the 32 T cell receptor beta chains below, sequenced in a study of cytomegalovirus exposure and HLA in healthy donors (dated by TCRdb to about 2017). The protocol used for the library was the immunoSEQ multiplex PCR assay. The multiplex PCR relied on a mix of 60 forward primers for TCR Vbeta segments and 13 reverse primers for TCR Jbeta segments. The table was pulled from immuneACCESS by TCRdb, which kept in-frame rearrangements only. Such tables lose some clones; where checked, under half of the loss comes from unresolved V genes, and the rest has no known cause. The sample records 85,000 to 120,000 clones, roughly three quarters of which are singletons. The ten largest clones capture roughly 9.6% of the sample. Sequences were obtained from PBMCs. These receptors came from a male donor in good health and CMV-seropositive.

Regarding this clone: The same CDR3 can be traced to other DNA sequences in this sample. V gene TRBV29-1 combines with J gene TRBJ1-4, with 7 bases that match TRBD1. V lost 5 bases and J lost 8; bases outside the gene matches: 5. The CDR3 is made up of 12 amino acids. Germline V CDR1 and CDR2: SQVTM, ANQGSEA. The CDR3 nucleotides are TGCAGCGTTACAGGGGTCGGAGAAAAACTGTTTTTT. Translating it yields CSVTGVGEKLFF. Looking up the rest from reference TRBV29-1 and TRBJ1-4 gives the full variable domain: SAVISQKPSRDICQRGTSLTIQCQVDSQVTMMFWYRQQPGQSLTLIATANQGSEATYESGFVIDKFPISRPNLTFSTLTVSNMSPEDSSIYLCSVTGVGEKLFFGSGTQLSVL.

The rearrangement joins TRBV28 to TRBJ2-7; 8 bases fit TRBD2. Germline V gene lookup returns CDR1 MDHEN and CDR2 SYDVKM. The CDR3 length is 15 residues. The V gene end was trimmed by 2 bases and the J gene end by 3 bases; junction bases not matched to a gene: 6. The DNA for the CDR3 is TGTGCCAGCAGTTTAACGGGAGGGCCAAGCTACGAGCAGTACTTC. Translating it yields CASSLTGGPSYEQYF.

This chain joins TRBV19 and TRBJ2-7, with 7 bases matching TRBD1. CDR1 LNHDA and CDR2 SQIVND come from the germline V gene (reference sequence). The CDR3 extends over 14 amino acids. V lost 3 bases, J lost 6 bases, and 8 bases stayed unmatched. The CDR3 DNA reads as TGTGCCAGTAGTATCCCGGAGAACAGGGGCGAGCAGTACTTC. It translates to CASSIPENRGEQYF.

The rearrangement uses TRBV11-2 and TRBJ2-7; TRBD2 matches 8 bases. Germline CDR1 and CDR2: SGHAT and FQNNGV. The CDR3 covers 15 residues. V dropped 5 bases and J dropped 5; count of bases not matched to a gene: 11. CDR3 loop: CASSPGDRRGDEQYF. The CDR3 nucleotides read TGTGCCAGCAGCCCCGGAGACCGGCGGGGGGACGAGCAGTACTTC. The variable domain in full, completed from reference TRBV11-2 and TRBJ2-7, reads EAGVAQSPRYKIIEKRQSVAFWCNPISGHATLYWYQQILGQGPKLLIQFQNNGVVDDSQLPKDRFSAERLKGVDSTLKIQPAKLEDSAVYLCASSPGDRRGDEQYFGPGTRLTVT.

This clone was picked up one time. One end of the junction is discordant with germline, which a read error may explain. The chain links TRBV4-3 to TRBJ1-3; 9 bases are a match to TRBD1. CDR1 is LGHNA and CDR2 is YSLEER in the germline V gene. The CDR3 sequence is 14 residues long. The CDR3 sequence: CAGSQQGAGNTIYF. The CDR3 nucleotides read TGCGCCGGCAGCCAACAGGGGGCGGGAAACACCATATATTTT.

In its sample, this clone was seen once. The chain has TRBV28 and TRBJ1-2; 11 bases map to TRBD1. V shed 5 bases and J 3 bases; nucleotides not matched to a gene: 5. CDR1 MDHEN and CDR2 SYDVKM come from the germline V gene. This CDR3 has 15 amino acids. The CDR3 bases are TGTGCCAGCAGTGCCCCGGGACAGGGGGACTATGGCTACACCTTC. Its protein is CASSAPGQGDYGYTF.

The gene calls are TRBV7-9 and TRBJ1-5, with D uncertain. Germline values: CDR1 SEHNR, CDR2 FQNEAQ (reference sequence). The CDR3 length is 12 residues. V was shortened by 0 bases and J by 6 bases, with 3 bases between the two germline ends. CDR3 region: CASSLAGQPQHF. The DNA for the CDR3 is TGTGCCAGCAGCTTAGCCGGTCAGCCCCAGCATTTT.

V gene TRBV29-1 combines with J gene TRBJ1-2, with D perhaps TRBD1 (5 bases). V was cut by 4 bases and J by 0 bases, with 6 bases left in between. The CDR3 covers 12 residues. The germline V gene encodes CDR1 SQVTM and CDR2 ANQGSEA. The CDR3 protein is CSVAGSNYGYTF. For the CDR3, the DNA is TGCAGCGTTGCAGGGTCTAACTATGGCTACACCTTC.

Here the CDR3 reads CASSIGSAHTGELFF. CDR3 coding DNA: TGTGCCAGTAGTATAGGGAGCGCCCACACCGGGGAGCTGTTTTTT. The chain uses TRBV19 and TRBJ2-2; D ambiguous. V was trimmed by 1 base and J by 3 bases, leaving 9 bases between them. The germline V gene encodes CDR1 LNHDA and CDR2 SQIVND (reference sequence). This CDR3 spans 15 amino acids.

This chain joins TRBV23-1 and TRBJ2-1; TRBD2 aligns across 7 bases. TRBV23-1 is recorded as an ORF, its role being uncertain. This CDR3 is built from 14 residues. J lost 6 bases, V lost 5 bases, and 7 bases had no gene match. The DNA for the CDR3 is TGCGCCAGCAGTGAAAGAGGGAGGGGCAATGAGCAGTTCTTC. This encodes CASSERGRGNEQFF.

The chain links TRBV11-1 to TRBJ2-7; 8 positions agree with TRBD1. V trimming: 5 bases; J trimming: 2 bases; junction bases outside the gene matches: 5. Germline CDR1 is SGHAT and CDR2 is FQDESV (reference sequence). The CDR3 has 14 amino acids. The CDR3 loop is CASSLTGGTYEQYF. DNA of the CDR3: TGTGCCAGCAGCCTTACAGGGGGGACCTACGAGCAGTACTTC.

The chain has TRBV4-1 and TRBJ2-3; 11 positions match TRBD2. CDR1 is MGHRA and CDR2 is YSYEKL in the germline V gene. CDR3 length: 16 residues. Trimming at V came to 3 bases and at J to 6 bases, leaving 8 bases not matched to a gene. The CDR3 reads CASSQNSGRGQDTQYF. For the CDR3, the DNA is TGCGCCAGCAGCCAGAATAGCGGGAGGGGTCAGGATACGCAGTATTTT.

The V and J genes are TRBV7-3 and TRBJ2-3; 10 nucleotides agree with TRBD2. V shed 1 base and J 3 bases; nucleotides not matched to a gene: 7. This CDR3 is 17 amino acids long. The germline CDR1 and CDR2 sequences are SGHTA and FQGTGA. The CDR3 sequence: CASSLMLAGGLTDTQYF. In nucleotides, the CDR3 is TGTGCCAGCAGCTTAATGTTAGCGGGAGGACTAACAGATACGCAGTATTTT.

The chain has TRBV11-2 and TRBJ1-2; D not certain. Germline lookup yields CDR1 SGHAT and CDR2 FQNNGV. The CDR3 extends over 12 amino acids. V dropped 5 bases and J dropped 7 bases, with 11 bases sitting between them. CDR3 in amino acids: CASSQWPTGYTF. CDR3 in DNA: TGTGCCAGCAGCCAGTGGCCCACTGGCTACACCTTC.

The CDR3 loop reads CASSFSGTSGSNEQFF. The CDR3 DNA follows: TGTGCCAGCAGCTTCTCCGGGACTAGCGGATCCAATGAGCAGTTCTTC. The chain carries TRBV7-2 and TRBJ2-1; the match to TRBD2 covers 11 bases. V was clipped by 3 bases and J by 6 bases; unmatched bases: 7. This CDR3 contains 16 residues. Per the germline V gene, CDR1 is SGHTA and CDR2 is FQGNSA.

V usage is TRBV7-2 and J usage is TRBJ1-5; 7 positions agree with TRBD1. In germline, CDR1 is SGHTA, CDR2 FQGNSA. This CDR3 comprises 15 residues. V dropped 3 bases and J dropped 5; count of bases not matched to a gene: 7. For the CDR3, the DNA is TGTGCCAGCAGCTTTGGGGGACAGCAGTATCAGCCCCAGCATTTT. Its translation is CASSFGGQQYQPQHF.

V gene TRBV7-9 combines with J gene TRBJ1-1; 11 bases agree with TRBD1. The germline V gene encodes CDR1 SEHNR and CDR2 FQNEAQ (reference sequence). This CDR3 region has 15 residues. The J segment lost 5 bases and the V segment lost 1 base, leaving 3 bases of the junction unmatched. The CDR3: CASSLGGTGGTEAFF. CDR3 in DNA: TGTGCCAGCAGCTTAGGAGGGACAGGGGGGACTGAAGCTTTCTTT.

V gene TRBV28 combines with J gene TRBJ2-7, with D possibly being TRBD1 (6 bases). Germline assignment: CDR1 MDHEN and CDR2 SYDVKM. The V and J ends lost 4 bases and 2 bases respectively, with 12 bases between them. CDR3 length: 14 residues. The CDR3 coding sequence is TGTGCCAGCAGTTACCCAGGACAGACCTACGAGCAGTACTTC. Translated, it gives CASSYPGQTYEQYF.

This chain uses TRBV6-1 with TRBJ2-3; 8 bases align to TRBD1. CDR1 is MNHNS, CDR2 SASEGT, per germline. V trimming: 4 bases; J trimming: 4 bases; junction bases outside the gene matches: 10. The CDR3 totals 16 residues. CDR3 loop: CASSAGGTGWADTQYF. The CDR3 DNA sequence: TGTGCCAGCAGTGCCGGCGGGACAGGTTGGGCAGATACGCAGTATTTT.

V usage is TRBV19 and J usage is TRBJ2-2, with 8 bases that match TRBD2. V was pared by 6 bases and J by 5 bases, with 8 bases of the junction left unmatched. The length of the CDR3 is 15 residues. The germline gives CDR1 LNHDA, CDR2 SQIVND (reference sequence). CDR3 sequence reads: CASRTPGGSTGELFF. CDR3 nucleotides: TGTGCCAGTAGGACCCCGGGGGGGTCTACCGGGGAGCTGTTTTTT.

The chain employs TRBV11-1 and TRBJ2-6, with D perhaps matching TRBD2 (6 bases). The CDR3 spans 17 residues. V lost 5 bases and J lost 0, with 14 bases in between. From germline, CDR1 is SGHAT and CDR2 FQDESV (reference sequence). The CDR3 reads CASSRGLMSSGANVLTF. The CDR3 bases are TGTGCCAGCAGCAGGGGACTTATGAGCTCTGGGGCCAACGTCCTGACTTTC.

This clone is termed medium-sized. The rearrangement links TRBV9 to TRBJ2-1; TRBD1 agrees at 7 bases. The CDR3 covers 14 residues. V dropped 6 bases and J dropped 4; count of bases not matched to a gene: 7. Germline V gives CDR1 SGDLS, CDR2 YYNGEE. The DNA for the CDR3 is TGTGCCAGCAACCTGGGACAGATTTACAATGAGCAGTTCTTC. Translating it yields CASNLGQIYNEQFF.

V usage is TRBV4-1 and J usage is TRBJ2-5; 8 nucleotides agree with TRBD2. V lost 1 base and J lost 0; bases outside the gene matches: 4. CDR3 length equals 16 residues. CDR1 and CDR2 (germline): MGHRA, YSYEKL. The CDR3 protein is CASSQVGGRYQETQYF. CDR3 DNA sequence: TGCGCCAGCAGCCAAGTCGGCGGGAGGTACCAAGAGACCCAGTACTTC.

The rearrangement links TRBV19 to TRBJ2-3, with D possibly TRBD2 on 7 matching bases. This CDR3 has 15 amino acids. CDR1 is LNHDA, CDR2 SQIVND, per germline (reference sequence). Deletions cut 3 bases from V and 0 bases from J, with 10 bases between. The CDR3 region is CASSMGGGSTDTQYF. CDR3 DNA sequence: TGTGCCAGTAGTATGGGAGGGGGTAGCACAGATACGCAGTATTTT.

The rearrangement links TRBV25-1 to TRBJ2-3; 13 bases are a match to TRBD2. With V trimmed by 4 bases and J by 6 bases, 4 bases remained unmatched. Germline loops: CDR1 MGHDK, CDR2 SYGVNS. There are 15 residues in the CDR3. CDR3 in amino acids: CASSGGLAGRDTQYF. For the CDR3, the DNA is TGTGCCAGCAGTGGGGGACTAGCGGGAAGGGATACGCAGTATTTT.

V is TRBV29-1 and J is TRBJ2-5; D may be TRBD1 (5 bases). V was shortened by 7 bases and J by 3 bases, with 12 bases between the two germline ends. The germline V gene has CDR1 SQVTM and CDR2 ANQGSEA. This CDR3 region has 12 residues. In DNA, the CDR3 is TGCAGCGCCGGCCAGACAGAAGAGACCCAGTACTTC. Amino acid sequence: CSAGQTEETQYF.

V and J are TRBV5-5 and TRBJ2-4; weak D call: TRBD1 (5 bases). Germline values: CDR1 SGHKS, CDR2 YYEKEE (reference sequence). CDR3 length: 15 residues. V was shortened by 4 bases and J by 8 bases, with 19 bases between the two germline ends. CDR3 loop: CASSIVRVGADIQYF. In DNA, the CDR3 is TGTGCCAGCAGCATCGTCAGGGTTGGGGCGGACATTCAGTACTTC.

The chain links TRBV5-5 to TRBJ1-2; maybe TRBD1 (6 bases). V dropped 4 bases and J dropped 4 bases, with 14 bases sitting between them. The CDR3 totals 14 residues. Germline V gene lookup returns CDR1 SGHKS and CDR2 YYEKEE (reference sequence). CDR3 protein: CASSRTQGSYGYTF. DNA for the CDR3: TGTGCCAGCAGCCGGACGCAGGGGAGCTATGGCTACACCTTC.

The rearrangement uses TRBV5-1 and TRBJ2-5; D gene unclear. There are 12 residues in the CDR3. CDR1 and CDR2 from the germline V gene are SGHRS and YFSETQ. The V end was cut by 0 bases, the J end by 9 bases, with 9 bases between. CDR3 amino acids: CASSLGDIPQYF. DNA for the CDR3: TGCGCCAGCAGCTTGGGTGACATTCCCCAGTACTTC. Drawing the rest from reference TRBV5-1 and TRBJ2-5, the complete variable domain is KAGVTQTPRYLIKTRGQQVTLSCSPISGHRSVSWYQQTPGQGLQFLFEYFSETQRNKGNFPGRFSGRQFSNSRSEMNVSTLELGDSALYLCASSLGDIPQYFGPGTRLLVL.

The rearrangement uses TRBV19 and TRBJ2-2, with TRBD1 matching 10 bases. Trimming at V came to 6 bases and at J to 1 base, leaving 2 bases not matched to a gene. CDR1 LNHDA and CDR2 SQIVND come from the germline V gene (reference sequence). The CDR3 is 15 amino acids. CDR3 in amino acids: CASRGQGWNTGELFF. CDR3 bases: TGTGCCAGTAGGGGACAGGGGTGGAACACCGGGGAGCTGTTTTTT.

V gene TRBV9 combines with J gene TRBJ2-1, with D possibly TRBD2 on 5 matching bases. Germline V lookup: CDR1 SGDLS, CDR2 YYNGEE. This CDR3 has 15 amino acids. V lost 4 bases and J lost 0, with 11 bases in between. The CDR3 reads CASSPAASSYNEQFF. The CDR3 DNA sequence: TGTGCCAGCAGCCCAGCGGCCAGCTCCTACAATGAGCAGTTCTTC.

The chain employs TRBV9 and TRBJ2-1, with unresolved D. V was shortened by 4 bases and J by 4 bases, with 3 bases between the two germline ends. The length of the CDR3 is 11 residues. From germline, CDR1 is SGDLS and CDR2 YYNGEE. The CDR3 sequence: CASSTYNEQFF. Written as DNA, the CDR3 is TGTGCCAGCAGCACTTACAATGAGCAGTTCTTC.